These 26 T cell receptor beta chains share one sample of origin, sequenced in a study of blood T cell repertoires in COVID-19. Sequencing was performed with immunoSEQ multiplex PCR; in TCRdb, only in-frame clones are kept and a portion is missing. The sample lists 200,000 to 250,000 clones, around nine tenths occurring once. The sample comprised peripheral blood. The receptors were sampled from a woman aged 60-70 years who had recovered from COVID-19.

The chain couples TRBV5-5 to TRBJ2-3; no clear D. The CDR3 has 14 residues. Deletions cut 0 bases from V and 2 bases from J, with 7 bases between. Germline CDR1 reads SGHKS; CDR2 reads YYEKEE (reference sequence). The CDR3 DNA sequence: TGTGCCAGCAGCTTGGCCCCTAACACAGATACGCAGTATTTT. Its translation is CASSLAPNTDTQYF. The full variable domain, with the rest looked up from reference TRBV5-5 and TRBJ2-3, is DAGVTQSPTHLIKTRGQQVTLRCSPISGHKSVSWYQQVLGQGPQFIFQYYEKEERGRGNFPDRFSARQFPNYSSELNVNALLLGDSALYLCASSLAPNTDTQYFGPGTRLTVL.

The chain uses TRBV7-2 and TRBJ2-3, with TRBD2 matching 8 bases. Unmatched junction bases numbered 5, after V lost 5 bases and J lost 1 base. CDR3 size: 15 residues. Germline V lookup: CDR1 SGHTA, CDR2 FQGNSA. CDR3 DNA: TGTGCCAGCAGCCAAAACGGGGGGGGCACAGATACGCAGTATTTT. Protein product: CASSQNGGGTDTQYF.

CDR3 nucleotides: TGTGCCAGCAGCCACATGGGGGGGGACTATGGCTACACCTTC. It translates to CASSHMGGDYGYTF. The chain recombines TRBV6-5 with TRBJ1-2; the D gene is possibly TRBD1 (5 bases). CDR1 and CDR2 from the germline V gene are MNHEY and SVGAGI. The CDR3 loop spans 14 amino acids. Trimming stripped 6 bases from V and 3 bases from J, with 14 bases between.

V and J are TRBV5-1 and TRBJ2-1; 9 bases are shared with TRBD1. This CDR3 has 14 residues. J lost 10 bases, V lost 0 bases, and 5 bases had no gene match. Germline CDR1 SGHRS, CDR2 YFSETQ. The CDR3 DNA sequence: TGCGCCAGCAGCTTGGGGACAGGGGATCGCGAGCAGTTCTTC. Protein: CASSLGTGDREQFF.

The gene calls are TRBV5-1 and TRBJ2-5; D perhaps matches TRBD1 (5 bases). Trimming took off 0 bases at V and 1 base at J, with 7 bases between the two ends. Germline CDR1 SGHRS, CDR2 YFSETQ. This CDR3 has 14 residues. The CDR3 spells CASSLEGFQETQYF. The DNA of the CDR3 is TGCGCCAGCAGCTTGGAGGGGTTCCAAGAGACCCAGTACTTC.

The chain combines TRBV28 with TRBJ2-7; the D gene is possibly TRBD2 (6 bases). Germline CDR1 MDHEN, CDR2 SYDVKM. Trimming stripped 7 bases from V and 1 base from J, with 8 bases between. The CDR3 sequence is 12 residues long. The CDR3 DNA is TGTGCCAGCATGGAGGGGTCCTACGAGCAGTACTTC. Encoded protein: CASMEGSYEQYF.

This chain connects TRBV27 to TRBJ1-6, with D perhaps matching TRBD1 (5 bases). There are 16 residues in the CDR3. Germline CDR1 is MNHEY and CDR2 is SMNVEV (reference sequence). The V end lost 2 bases, the J end lost 4 bases, and 12 bases lay between the germline ends. The CDR3 DNA sequence: TGTGCCAGCAGTTTACTCGCAGGGTTGTATAATTCACCCCTCCACTTT. Translating gives CASSLLAGLYNSPLHF.

The DNA for the CDR3 is TGCAGCGTTGAAGGGGGGAGGGCGGTTGGCACAGATACGCAGTATTTT. Amino acid sequence: CSVEGGRAVGTDTQYF. This chain connects TRBV29-1 to TRBJ2-3; TRBD2 matches 7 bases. Trimming removed 1 base from V and 1 base from J; junction bases left unmatched: 8. Germline loops: CDR1 SQVTM, CDR2 ANQGSEA. CDR3 length: 16 residues.

This clone was seen more than once but under ten times. The CDR3 loop reads CASSLRDRGRGTEAFF. DNA for the CDR3: TGTGCCAGCAGCTTAAGGGACAGGGGGAGAGGGACTGAAGCTTTCTTT. The chain combines TRBV7-3 with TRBJ1-1; 11 positions agree with TRBD1. With 1 base clipped from V and 5 bases from J, the junction kept 6 bases outside the gene matches. The germline V gene encodes CDR1 SGHTA and CDR2 FQGTGA. The CDR3 consists of 16 residues.

The rearrangement joins TRBV4-1 to TRBJ2-3; 8 nucleotides agree with TRBD1. The CDR3 is 15 amino acids. V lost 3 bases, J lost 3 bases, and 5 bases stayed unmatched. Germline CDR1 and CDR2: MGHRA and YSYEKL. CDR3 in amino acids: CASSQVRQGTDTQYF. CDR3 nucleotide sequence: TGCGCCAGCAGCCAGGTGCGACAGGGGACAGATACGCAGTATTTT.

CDR3 sequence reads: CASSLRWTGGVGGYTF. DNA of the CDR3: TGTGCCAGCAGCCTCAGATGGACAGGGGGCGTTGGTGGCTACACCTTC. The chain joins TRBV7-2 to TRBJ1-2; 11 bases line up with TRBD1. This CDR3 contains 16 residues. Germline CDR1 is SGHTA and CDR2 is FQGNSA. Trimming at V came to 5 bases and at J to 7 bases, leaving 12 bases not matched to a gene.

The genes are TRBV5-4 and TRBJ2-7, with D perhaps matching TRBD2 (5 bases). V shed 2 bases and J shed 1 base, with 7 bases lying between them. The CDR3 contains 13 residues. Per the germline V gene, CDR1 is SGHNT and CDR2 is YYREEE (reference sequence). The CDR3: CASSLTGSYEQYF. CDR3 DNA sequence: TGTGCCAGCAGCTTAACGGGATCCTACGAGCAGTACTTC.

The chain is built from TRBV21-1 and TRBJ2-7; the table gives TRBD2 as D, unverified against the DNA. TRBV21-1 is deemed a pseudogene. This CDR3 has 14 residues. CDR3 in amino acids: CASRVGWSSYEQYF. In DNA form, the CDR3 reads TGTGCCAGCAGGGTCGGATGGAGCTCCTACGAGCAGTACTTC.

CDR3 protein: CASSVDGRGGNSPLHF. The CDR3 DNA reads as TGTGCCAGCAGCGTAGATGGCAGAGGCGGAAATTCACCCCTCCACTTT. The chain has TRBV9 and TRBJ1-6; D gene unclear. The germline V and J ends were trimmed by 0 bases and 7 bases, with 14 bases remaining between them. The CDR3 extends over 16 amino acids. The germline gives CDR1 SGDLS, CDR2 YYNGEE. The whole variable domain, filled in from reference TRBV9 and TRBJ1-6, reads DSGVTQTPKHLITATGQRVTLRCSPRSGDLSVYWYQQSLDQGLQFLIQYYNGEERAKGNILERFSAQQFPDLHSELNLSSLELGDSALYFCASSVDGRGGNSPLHFGNGTRLTVT.

This chain connects TRBV5-1 to TRBJ1-1; 12 bases agree with TRBD1. CDR3 length: 17 residues. Looked up from germline, CDR1 is SGHRS and CDR2 is YFSETQ. V lost 4 bases to trimming and J lost 1 base; unmatched junction nucleotides: 8. The CDR3 is CASSVGTGGWRNTEAFF. The CDR3 DNA reads as TGCGCCAGCAGCGTGGGGACAGGGGGCTGGAGGAACACTGAAGCTTTCTTT.

This clone was recorded once. The chain is built from TRBV7-6 and TRBJ1-1; D not certain. Trimming stripped 5 bases from V and 1 base from J, with 14 bases between. There are 15 residues in the CDR3. Germline V lookup: CDR1 SGHVS, CDR2 FNYEAQ. CDR3 bases: TGTGCCAGCAGCCTCAGTCGGGGTCCGAACACTGAAGCTTTCTTT. As protein: CASSLSRGPNTEAFF.

V is TRBV3-1 (or the pseudogene TRBV3-2) and J is TRBJ1-2; D possibly corresponds to TRBD1 (5 bases). Germline CDR1 LGHDT, CDR2 YNNKEL (reference sequence). The V end lost 8 bases, the J end lost 6 bases, and 13 bases lay between the germline ends. This CDR3 is 12 amino acids long. CDR3: CASLGLGDGYTF. DNA for the CDR3: TGTGCCAGCTTGGGACTGGGCGATGGCTACACCTTC.

The chain couples TRBV28 to TRBJ1-1; D is unclear. Per the germline V gene, CDR1 is MDHEN and CDR2 is SYDVKM. Trimming left V 8 bases short and J 5 bases short, with 15 bases between. The CDR3 contains 13 residues. In DNA form, the CDR3 reads TGTGCCAGCGGGGAGGTTGCGTGGACTGAAGCTTTCTTT. This gives the protein CASGEVAWTEAFF.

J is TRBJ1-4 and V is TRBV3-1 (or the pseudogene TRBV3-2); no reliable D call. V lost 0 bases, J lost 8 bases, and 13 bases lay in between. This CDR3 comprises 15 residues. Germline CDR1 reads LGHDT; CDR2 reads YNNKEL (reference sequence). The CDR3 DNA sequence: TGTGCCAGCAGCCAAGAGAGCCCCCGCGGGGAAAAACTGTTTTTT. Protein product: CASSQESPRGEKLFF.

The genes are TRBV10-3 and TRBJ1-6; D is uncertain. The germline CDR1 and CDR2 sequences are ENHRY and SYGVKD. The V gene lost 0 bases and the J gene lost 8 bases, with 8 bases spanning the gap. The CDR3 covers 14 residues. The DNA for the CDR3 is TGTGCCATCAGTGAGTCGAGTCGTGATTCACCCCTCCACTTT. Amino acids: CAISESSRDSPLHF.

The chain links TRBV28 to TRBJ2-1; weak D call: TRBD1 (6 bases). The CDR3 runs to 16 residues. Trimming shortened V by 4 bases and J by 9 bases, and 22 bases separated the two germline ends. The germline V gene encodes CDR1 MDHEN and CDR2 SYDVKM. The CDR3 sequence: CASSSGTGKGDAEQFF. As DNA, the CDR3 is TGTGCCAGCAGTTCAGGTACAGGGAAGGGGGACGCTGAGCAGTTCTTC.

The gene calls are TRBV29-1 and TRBJ1-2; 8 nucleotides align to TRBD1. Germline V gene data show CDR1 as SQVTM and CDR2 as ANQGSEA. The length of the CDR3 is 15 residues. V trimming: 6 bases; J trimming: 2 bases; junction bases outside the gene matches: 11. The CDR3 DNA reads TGCAGCGTGGACCAAGGACAGGGTGGGAACTATGGCTACACCTTC. This sequence encodes CSVDQGQGGNYGYTF.

This clone was seen a few times. The V and J genes are TRBV5-6 and TRBJ1-6, with a weak D call TRBD1 (6 bases). V shed 5 bases and J shed 6 bases, with 18 bases lying between them. The CDR3 has 16 amino acids. The germline gives CDR1 SGHDT, CDR2 YYEEEE. Written as DNA, the CDR3 is TGTGCCAGCAGGAACCGGGACACCGTTCCTAATTCACCCCTCCACTTT. This translates into CASRNRDTVPNSPLHF.

This clone occurred once. Here the CDR3 reads CASSPGQTKNYGYTF. CDR3 sequence (DNA): TGTGCCAGCAGCCCGGGACAGACCAAAAACTATGGCTACACCTTC. The chain carries TRBV5-4 and TRBJ1-2, with 7 positions matching TRBD1. Germline lookup yields CDR1 SGHNT and CDR2 YYREEE (reference sequence). The CDR3 consists of 15 residues. Trimming at V came to 4 bases and at J to 2 bases, leaving 8 bases not matched to a gene.

V and J are TRBV28 and TRBJ1-5; a weak D match, TRBD1 (6 bases). Germline V gives CDR1 MDHEN, CDR2 SYDVKM. This CDR3 region has 17 residues. Trimming took off 2 bases at V and 7 bases at J, with 21 bases between the two ends. The CDR3 region has the DNA TGTGCCAGCAGTTTACATCCGGGACAACGTGGGGTCCAGCCCCAGCATTTT. Encoded protein: CASSLHPGQRGVQPQHF.

This clone was seen just once. This rearrangement joins TRBV28 to TRBJ1-3, with 7 bases identical to TRBD1. Losses at the gene ends were 2 bases for V and 4 bases for J; bases not matched to a gene: 2. Germline V lookup: CDR1 MDHEN, CDR2 SYDVKM. This CDR3 spans 14 amino acids. The CDR3 nucleotides are TGTGCCAGCAGTTTACCGGGACAGGGAAACACCATATATTTT. It translates to CASSLPGQGNTIYF.